This TCR beta chain stems from a study of shared clonotypes between healthy human individuals. Study-wide findings and caveats: Large sequencing depth failed to make sorted-subset sequencing complete, rarefaction showed. Compared with clonotypes that all four donors shared, non-shared clonotypes had lower generation probabilities. Blood was the only sampled material, and tissue repertoires likely differ.

The length of the CDR3 is 18 residues. V was clipped by 0 bases and J by 7 bases; unmatched bases: 10. CDR1 is SGHNT and CDR2 is YENEEA in the germline V gene. About 33,000 T cell genomes (roughly 0.2 ug DNA) went into each sorted-subset replicate. Generated by immunoSEQ multiplex PCR, the TCRdb table keeps only in-frame clones and is missing some. This sample has approximately 1.5 million clones, with 95% to 99% found just once. About this clone: Its antigen remains unidentified.

The chain links TRBV11-3 to TRBJ2-1, with 12 bases matching TRBD2. The source material was naive CD4+ T cells sorted from blood. The subset was: CD45RA+ positively selected. This receptor was taken from a man aged 25 to 45 in good health. The CDR3 protein is CASSLDPASGRAWNEQFF. CDR3 in DNA: TGTGCCAGCAGCTTAGACCCTGCTAGCGGGAGGGCGTGGAATGAGCAGTTCTTC.